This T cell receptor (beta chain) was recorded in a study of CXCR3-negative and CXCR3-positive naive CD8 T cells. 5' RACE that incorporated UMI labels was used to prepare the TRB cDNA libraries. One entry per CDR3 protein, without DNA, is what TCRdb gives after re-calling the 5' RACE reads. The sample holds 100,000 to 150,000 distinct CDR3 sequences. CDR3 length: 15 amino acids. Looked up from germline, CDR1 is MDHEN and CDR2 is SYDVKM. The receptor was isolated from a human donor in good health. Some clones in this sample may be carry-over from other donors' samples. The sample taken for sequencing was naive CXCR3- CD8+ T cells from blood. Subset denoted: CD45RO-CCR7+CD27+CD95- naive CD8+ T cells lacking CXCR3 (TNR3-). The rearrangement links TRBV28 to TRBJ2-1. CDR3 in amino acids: CASSPFRQADNEQFF.